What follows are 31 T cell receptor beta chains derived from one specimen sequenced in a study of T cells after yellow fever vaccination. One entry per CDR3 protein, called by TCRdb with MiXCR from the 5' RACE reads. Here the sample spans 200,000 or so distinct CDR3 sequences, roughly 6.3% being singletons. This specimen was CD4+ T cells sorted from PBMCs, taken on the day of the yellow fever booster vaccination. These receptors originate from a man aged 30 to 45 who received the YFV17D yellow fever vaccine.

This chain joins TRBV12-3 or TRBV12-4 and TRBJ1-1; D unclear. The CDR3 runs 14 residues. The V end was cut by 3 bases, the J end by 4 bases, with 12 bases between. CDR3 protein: CASSFSARTTEAFF. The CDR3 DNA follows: TGTGCCAGCAGTTTTTCTGCCCGAACCACTGAAGCTTTCTTT.

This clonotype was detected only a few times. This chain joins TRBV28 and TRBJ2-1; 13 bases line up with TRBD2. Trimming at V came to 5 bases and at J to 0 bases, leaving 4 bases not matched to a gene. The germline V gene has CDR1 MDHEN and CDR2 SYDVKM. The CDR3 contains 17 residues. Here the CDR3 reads CASSQLAGGSSYNEQFF. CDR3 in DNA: TGTGCCAGCAGTCAACTAGCGGGGGGGAGCTCCTACAATGAGCAGTTCTTC.

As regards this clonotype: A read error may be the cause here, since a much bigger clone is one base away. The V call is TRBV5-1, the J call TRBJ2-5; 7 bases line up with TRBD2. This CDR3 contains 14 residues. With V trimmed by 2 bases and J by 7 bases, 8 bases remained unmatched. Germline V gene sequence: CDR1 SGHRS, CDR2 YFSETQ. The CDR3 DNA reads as TGCGCCAGCAGCTTCGGGGGGTACGGGGGGACCCAGTACTTC. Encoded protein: CASSFGGYGGTQYF.

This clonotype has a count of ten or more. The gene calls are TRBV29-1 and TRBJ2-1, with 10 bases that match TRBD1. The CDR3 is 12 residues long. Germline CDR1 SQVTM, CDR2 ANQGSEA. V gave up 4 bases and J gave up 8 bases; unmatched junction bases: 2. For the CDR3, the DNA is TGCAGCGTTGCGACAGGGGGCGATGAGCAGTTCTTC. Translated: CSVATGGDEQFF.

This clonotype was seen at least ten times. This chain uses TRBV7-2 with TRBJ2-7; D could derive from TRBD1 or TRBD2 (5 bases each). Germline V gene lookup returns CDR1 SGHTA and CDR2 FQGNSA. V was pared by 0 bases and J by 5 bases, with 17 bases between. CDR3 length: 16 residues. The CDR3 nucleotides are TGTGCCAGCAGCTTAGCGCTTCTAGCTGGGGCCCACGAGCAGTACTTC. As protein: CASSLALLAGAHEQYF.

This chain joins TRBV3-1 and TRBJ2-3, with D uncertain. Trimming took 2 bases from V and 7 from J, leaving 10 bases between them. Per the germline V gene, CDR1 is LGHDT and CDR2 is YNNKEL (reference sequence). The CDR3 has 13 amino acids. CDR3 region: CASSQFDGNTQYF. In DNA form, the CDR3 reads TGTGCCAGCAGCCAATTCGACGGAAATACGCAGTATTTT.

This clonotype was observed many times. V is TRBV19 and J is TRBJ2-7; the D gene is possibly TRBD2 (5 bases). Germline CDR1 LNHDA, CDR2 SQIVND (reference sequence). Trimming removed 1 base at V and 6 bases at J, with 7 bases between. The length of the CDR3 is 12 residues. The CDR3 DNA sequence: TGTGCCAGTAGTATAGCCGAGGGCGAGCAGTACTTC. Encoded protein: CASSIAEGEQYF.

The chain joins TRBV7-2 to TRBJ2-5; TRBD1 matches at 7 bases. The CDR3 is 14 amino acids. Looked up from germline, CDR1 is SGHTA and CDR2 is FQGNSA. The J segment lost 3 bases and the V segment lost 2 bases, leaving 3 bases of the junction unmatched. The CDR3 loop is CASSLRGGEETQYF. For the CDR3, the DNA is TGTGCCAGCAGCTTAAGAGGGGGCGAAGAGACCCAGTACTTC.

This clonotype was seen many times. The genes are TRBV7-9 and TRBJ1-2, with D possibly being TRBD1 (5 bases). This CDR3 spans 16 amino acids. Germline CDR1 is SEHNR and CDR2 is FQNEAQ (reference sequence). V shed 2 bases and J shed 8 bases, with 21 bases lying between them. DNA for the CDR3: TGTGCCAGCAGCTTAACCGCGTCGGGGCCGGTTATGGGCTACACCTTC. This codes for CASSLTASGPVMGYTF.

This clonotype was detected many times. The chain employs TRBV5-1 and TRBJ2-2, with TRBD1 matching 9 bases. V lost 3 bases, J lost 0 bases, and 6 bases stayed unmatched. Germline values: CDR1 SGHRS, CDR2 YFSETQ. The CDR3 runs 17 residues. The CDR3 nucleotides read TGCGCCAGCAGCTACGGGACAGGGTATTCGAACACCGGGGAGCTGTTTTTT. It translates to CASSYGTGYSNTGELFF.

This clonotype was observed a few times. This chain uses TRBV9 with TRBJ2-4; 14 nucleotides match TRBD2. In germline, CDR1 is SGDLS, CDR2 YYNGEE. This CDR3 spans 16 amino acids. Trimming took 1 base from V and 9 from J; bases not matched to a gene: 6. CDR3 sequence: CASSVPGLAGEGIQYF. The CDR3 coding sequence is TGTGCCAGCAGCGTACCGGGACTAGCGGGAGAGGGCATTCAGTACTTC.

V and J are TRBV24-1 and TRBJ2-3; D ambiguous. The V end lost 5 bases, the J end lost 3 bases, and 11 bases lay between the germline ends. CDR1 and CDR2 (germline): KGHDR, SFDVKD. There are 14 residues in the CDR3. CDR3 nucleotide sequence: TGTGCCACCAGTGCAGTTGGCAAGACAGATACGCAGTATTTT. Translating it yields CATSAVGKTDTQYF.

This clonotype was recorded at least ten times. In DNA form, the CDR3 reads TGCGCCAGCAGCTTGGTTGTAGGGAAGGCTGAAGCTTTCTTT. Translating gives CASSLVVGKAEAFF. The chain is built from TRBV5-1 and TRBJ1-1; D not resolved. CDR3 length: 14 residues. Germline CDR1 and CDR2: SGHRS and YFSETQ. V shed 0 bases and J shed 6 bases, with 12 bases lying between them.

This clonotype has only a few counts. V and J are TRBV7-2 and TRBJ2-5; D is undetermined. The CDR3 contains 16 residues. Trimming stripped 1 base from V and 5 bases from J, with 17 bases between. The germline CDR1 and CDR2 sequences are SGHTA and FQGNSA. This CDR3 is CASSLVEEHIPETQYF. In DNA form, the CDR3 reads TGTGCCAGCAGCTTAGTCGAAGAGCATATTCCTGAGACCCAGTACTTC.

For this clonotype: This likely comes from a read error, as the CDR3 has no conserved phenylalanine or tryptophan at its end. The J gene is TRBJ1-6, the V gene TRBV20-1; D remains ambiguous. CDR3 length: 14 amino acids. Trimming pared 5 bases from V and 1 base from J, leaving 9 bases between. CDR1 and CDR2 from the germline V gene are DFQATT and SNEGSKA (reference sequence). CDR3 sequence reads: CSALQSSYNSPLHS. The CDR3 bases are TGCAGTGCTCTCCAGTCGTCCTATAATTCACCCCTCCACTCT.

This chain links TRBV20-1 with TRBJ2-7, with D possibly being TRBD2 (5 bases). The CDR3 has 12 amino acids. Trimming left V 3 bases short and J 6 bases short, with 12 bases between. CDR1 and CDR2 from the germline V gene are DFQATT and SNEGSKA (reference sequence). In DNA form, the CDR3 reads TGCAGTGCTAGGGGAGATTTCTTCGAGCAGTACTTC. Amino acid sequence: CSARGDFFEQYF.

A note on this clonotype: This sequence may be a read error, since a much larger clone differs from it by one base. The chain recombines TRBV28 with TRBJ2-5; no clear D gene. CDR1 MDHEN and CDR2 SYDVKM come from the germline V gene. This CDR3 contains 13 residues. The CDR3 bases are TGTGCCAGCAAGCAGCCTTCCCAAGACACCCAGTACTTC. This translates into CASKQPSQDTQYF.

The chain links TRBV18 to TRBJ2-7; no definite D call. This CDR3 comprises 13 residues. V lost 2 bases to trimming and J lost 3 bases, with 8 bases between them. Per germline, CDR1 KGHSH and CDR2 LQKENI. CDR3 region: CASSPGEGYEQYF. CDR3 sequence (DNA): TGTGCCAGCTCACCAGGGGAAGGCTACGAGCAGTACTTC.

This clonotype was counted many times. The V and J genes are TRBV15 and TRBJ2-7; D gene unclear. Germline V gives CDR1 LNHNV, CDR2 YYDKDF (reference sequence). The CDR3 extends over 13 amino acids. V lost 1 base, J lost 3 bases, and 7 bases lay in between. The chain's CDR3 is CATSRGGSYEQYF. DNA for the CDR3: TGTGCCACCAGCAGAGGTGGCAGCTACGAGCAGTACTTC.

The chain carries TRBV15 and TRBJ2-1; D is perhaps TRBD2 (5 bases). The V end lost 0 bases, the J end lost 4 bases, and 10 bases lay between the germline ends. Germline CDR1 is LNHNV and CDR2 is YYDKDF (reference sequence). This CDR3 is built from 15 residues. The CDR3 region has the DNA TGTGCCACCAGCAGAGATCCGGGGTTGTACAATGAGCAGTTCTTC. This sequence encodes CATSRDPGLYNEQFF.

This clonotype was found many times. DNA for the CDR3: TGCAGTGCTAGTCCGGGTTCCACAGATACGCAGTATTTT. It specifies CSASPGSTDTQYF. This rearrangement joins TRBV20-1 to TRBJ2-3; no clear D gene. The CDR3 has 13 residues. Trimming removed 3 bases at V and 2 bases at J, with 9 bases between. Looked up from germline, CDR1 is DFQATT and CDR2 is SNEGSKA (reference sequence).

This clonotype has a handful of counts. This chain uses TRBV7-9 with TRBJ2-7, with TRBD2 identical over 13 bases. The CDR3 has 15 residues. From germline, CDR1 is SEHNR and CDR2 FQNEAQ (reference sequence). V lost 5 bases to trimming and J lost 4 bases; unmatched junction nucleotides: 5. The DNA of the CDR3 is TGTGCCAGCAGCCCCGAGGGACTAGCGGGATACGAGCAGTACTTC. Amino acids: CASSPEGLAGYEQYF.

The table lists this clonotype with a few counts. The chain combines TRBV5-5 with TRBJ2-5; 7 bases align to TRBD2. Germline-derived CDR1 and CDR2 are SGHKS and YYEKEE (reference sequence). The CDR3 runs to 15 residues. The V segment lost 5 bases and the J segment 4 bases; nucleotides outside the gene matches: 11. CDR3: CASSSRTSWRETQYF. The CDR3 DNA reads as TGTGCCAGCAGTTCGAGGACTAGTTGGCGAGAGACCCAGTACTTC.

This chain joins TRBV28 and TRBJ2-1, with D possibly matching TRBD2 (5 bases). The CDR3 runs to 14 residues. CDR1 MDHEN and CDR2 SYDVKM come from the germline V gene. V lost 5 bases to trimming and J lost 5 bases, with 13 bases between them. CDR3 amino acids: CASSPVAKNNEQFF. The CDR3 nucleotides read TGTGCCAGCAGTCCAGTAGCGAAAAACAATGAGCAGTTCTTC. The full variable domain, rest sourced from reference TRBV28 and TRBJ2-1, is DVKVTQSSRYLVKRTGEKVFLECVQDMDHENMFWYRQDPGLGLRLIYFSYDVKMKEKGDIPEGYSVSREKKERFSLILESASTNQTSMYLCASSPVAKNNEQFFGPGTRLTVL.

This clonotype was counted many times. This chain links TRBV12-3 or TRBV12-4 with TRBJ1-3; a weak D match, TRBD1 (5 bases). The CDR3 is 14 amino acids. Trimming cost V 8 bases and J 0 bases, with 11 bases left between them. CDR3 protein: CASETESSGNTIYF. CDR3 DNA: TGTGCCAGCGAGACAGAGAGCTCTGGAAACACCATATATTTT.

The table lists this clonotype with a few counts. The CDR3 nucleotides are TGTGCCAGCAGCCCCGCCAGGGGGAATTTACAAGAGACCCAGTACTTC. Translating it yields CASSPARGNLQETQYF. The V call is TRBV14, the J call TRBJ2-5; 7 bases match TRBD1. V lost 4 bases and J lost 2; bases outside the gene matches: 10. The CDR3 sequence is 16 residues long. Germline assignment: CDR1 SGHDN and CDR2 FVKESK.

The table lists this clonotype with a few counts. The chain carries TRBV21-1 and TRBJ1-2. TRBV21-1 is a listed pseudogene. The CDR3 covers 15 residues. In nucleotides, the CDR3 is TGTGCCAGCAGCTTAAATCGGACGGAATCATATGGCTACACCTTC. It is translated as CASSLNRTESYGYTF.

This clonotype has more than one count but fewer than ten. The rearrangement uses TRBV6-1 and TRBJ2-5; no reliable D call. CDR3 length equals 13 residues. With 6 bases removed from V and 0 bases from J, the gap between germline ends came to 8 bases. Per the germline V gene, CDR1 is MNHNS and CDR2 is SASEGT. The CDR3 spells CASRSTNQETQYF. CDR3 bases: TGTGCCAGCAGATCGACGAACCAAGAGACCCAGTACTTC.

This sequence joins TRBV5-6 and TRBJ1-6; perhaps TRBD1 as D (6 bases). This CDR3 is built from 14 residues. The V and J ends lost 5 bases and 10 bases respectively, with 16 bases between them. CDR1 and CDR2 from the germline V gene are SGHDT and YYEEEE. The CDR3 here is CASSPTKRGSPLHF. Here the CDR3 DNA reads TGTGCCAGCAGTCCGACAAAAAGGGGGTCACCCCTCCACTTT.

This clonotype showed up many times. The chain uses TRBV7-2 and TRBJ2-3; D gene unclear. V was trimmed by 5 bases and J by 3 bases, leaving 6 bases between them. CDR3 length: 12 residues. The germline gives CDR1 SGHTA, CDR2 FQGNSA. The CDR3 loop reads CASSRRTDTQYF. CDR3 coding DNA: TGTGCCAGCAGCCGACGGACAGATACGCAGTATTTT. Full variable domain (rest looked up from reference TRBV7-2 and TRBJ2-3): GAGVSQSPSNKVTEKGKDVELRCDPISGHTALYWYRQSLGQGLEFLIYFQGNSAPDKSGLPSDRFSAERTGGSVSTLTIQRTQQEDSAVYLCASSRRTDTQYFGPGTRLTVL.

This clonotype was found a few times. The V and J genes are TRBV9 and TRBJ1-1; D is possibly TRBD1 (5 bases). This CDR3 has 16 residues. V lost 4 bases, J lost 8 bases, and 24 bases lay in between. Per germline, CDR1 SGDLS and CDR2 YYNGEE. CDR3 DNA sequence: TGTGCCAGCAGCCCCACCCAGGGTTCGGGGACCGGCGAAGCTTTCTTT. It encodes CASSPTQGSGTGEAFF.